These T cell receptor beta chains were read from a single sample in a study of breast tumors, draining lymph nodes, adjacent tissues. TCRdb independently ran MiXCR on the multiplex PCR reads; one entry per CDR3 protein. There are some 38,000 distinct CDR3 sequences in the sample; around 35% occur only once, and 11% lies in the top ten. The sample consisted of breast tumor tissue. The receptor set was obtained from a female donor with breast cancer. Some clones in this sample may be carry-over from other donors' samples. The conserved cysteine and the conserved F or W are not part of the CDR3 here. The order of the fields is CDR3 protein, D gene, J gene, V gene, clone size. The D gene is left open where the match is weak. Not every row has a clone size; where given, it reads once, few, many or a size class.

CDR3 protein: ASSLGGGAGGYT
D gene: .
J gene: TRBJ1-2
V gene: TRBV28
clone size: few

CDR3 protein: ASSPDRGQSWDEQF
D gene: TRBD1
J gene: TRBJ2-1
V gene: TRBV5-6
clone size: few

CDR3 protein: ASSRIQGGQETQY
D gene: .
J gene: TRBJ2-5
V gene: TRBV5-6
clone size: many

CDR3 protein: ASSGGEETQY
D gene: .
J gene: TRBJ2-5
V gene: TRBV2
clone size: .

CDR3 protein: ASSLSASYTDTQY
D gene: .
J gene: TRBJ2-3
V gene: TRBV5-6
clone size: many

CDR3 protein: ASSHSTYEQY
D gene: .
J gene: TRBJ2-7
V gene: TRBV6-2/TRBV6-3
clone size: many

CDR3 protein: SASLDRGIYGYT
D gene: TRBD1
J gene: TRBJ1-2
V gene: TRBV20-1
clone size: many

CDR3 protein: ASSRQLANTDTQY
D gene: .
J gene: TRBJ2-3
V gene: TRBV14
clone size: many

CDR3 protein: ASSLDLVRGHTDTQY
D gene: .
J gene: TRBJ2-3
V gene: TRBV5-4
clone size: many

CDR3 protein: ASSGRGQSTDTQY
D gene: .
J gene: TRBJ2-3
V gene: TRBV6-1
clone size: .

CDR3 protein: ASSLEGTGHGYT
D gene: TRBD1
J gene: TRBJ1-2
V gene: TRBV12-3/TRBV12-4
clone size: many

CDR3 protein: ASSGTEGLETQY
D gene: .
J gene: TRBJ2-5
V gene: TRBV12-3/TRBV12-4
clone size: many

CDR3 protein: SASLKQGTSGSGDTQY
D gene: TRBD2
J gene: TRBJ2-3
V gene: TRBV20-1
clone size: many

CDR3 protein: ASSYRQAAASYNEQF
D gene: .
J gene: TRBJ2-1
V gene: TRBV6-5
clone size: many

CDR3 protein: ASVGYSNQPQH
D gene: .
J gene: TRBJ1-5
V gene: TRBV6-6
clone size: few

CDR3 protein: ASNPACEQY
D gene: .
J gene: TRBJ2-7
V gene: TRBV25-1
clone size: .

CDR3 protein: AWSPQGYEQY
D gene: .
J gene: TRBJ2-7
V gene: TRBV30
clone size: many

CDR3 protein: SVGLGHAGNTIY
D gene: .
J gene: TRBJ1-3
V gene: TRBV29-1
clone size: many

CDR3 protein: ASSPSGRNYEQY
D gene: TRBD2
J gene: TRBJ2-7
V gene: TRBV18
clone size: .

CDR3 protein: ASSPTGGGYT
D gene: TRBD1
J gene: TRBJ1-2
V gene: TRBV5-6
clone size: many

CDR3 protein: ASGQGATTDTQY
D gene: TRBD1
J gene: TRBJ2-3
V gene: TRBV6-5
clone size: many

CDR3 protein: ASSLGQGASYGYT
D gene: TRBD1
J gene: TRBJ1-2
V gene: TRBV11-2
clone size: many